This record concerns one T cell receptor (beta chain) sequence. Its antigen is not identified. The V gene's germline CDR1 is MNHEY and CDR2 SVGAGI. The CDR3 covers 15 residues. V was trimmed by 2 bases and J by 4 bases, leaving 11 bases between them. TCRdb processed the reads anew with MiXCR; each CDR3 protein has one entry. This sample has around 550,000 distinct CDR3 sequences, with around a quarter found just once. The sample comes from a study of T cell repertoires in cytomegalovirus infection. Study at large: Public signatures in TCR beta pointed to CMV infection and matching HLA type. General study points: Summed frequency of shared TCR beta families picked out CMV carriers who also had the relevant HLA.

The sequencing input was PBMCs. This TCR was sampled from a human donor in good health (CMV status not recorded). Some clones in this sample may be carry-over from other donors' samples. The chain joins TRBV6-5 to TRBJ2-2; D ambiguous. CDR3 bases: TGTGCCAGCAGTTACCCCTCTTCGGGCACCGGGGAGCTGTTTTTT. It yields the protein CASSYPSSGTGELFF.